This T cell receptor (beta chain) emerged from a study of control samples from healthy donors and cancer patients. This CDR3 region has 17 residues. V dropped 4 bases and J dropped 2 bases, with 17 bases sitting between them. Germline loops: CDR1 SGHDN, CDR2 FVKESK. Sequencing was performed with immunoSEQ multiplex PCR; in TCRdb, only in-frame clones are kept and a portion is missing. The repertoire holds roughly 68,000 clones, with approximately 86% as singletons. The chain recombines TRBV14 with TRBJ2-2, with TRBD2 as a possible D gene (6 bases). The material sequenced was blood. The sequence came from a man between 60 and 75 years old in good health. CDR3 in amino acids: CASSRSAGMANTGELFF. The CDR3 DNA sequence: TGTGCCAGCAGCCGTTCTGCGGGGATGGCAAACACCGGGGAGCTGTTTTTT.